Shown below are 30 T cell receptor beta chains from a single sample sequenced in a study of cytomegalovirus exposure and HLA in healthy donors. In the PCR, 60 Vbeta and 13 Jbeta primers were used. Measured with immunoSEQ multiplex PCR; TCRdb has only the in-frame clones, and not every one. The sample yields about 130,000 clones, 70% to 85% seen once. Sequenced sample: PBMCs. All receptors derive from a middle-aged man in good health and CMV-seropositive.

This chain joins TRBV5-1 and TRBJ2-7; D is possibly TRBD1 (6 bases). V was pared by 3 bases and J by 9 bases, with 19 bases between. The CDR3 contains 14 residues. Germline V gene data show CDR1 as SGHRS and CDR2 as YFSETQ. The CDR3 DNA reads as TGCGCCAGCAGCTGGGGGCAGGGTCTTTTGGTGCAGTACTTC. Its protein is CASSWGQGLLVQYF. Using reference TRBV5-1 and TRBJ2-7 for the parts outside the CDR3, the full variable domain is KAGVTQTPRYLIKTRGQQVTLSCSPISGHRSVSWYQQTPGQGLQFLFEYFSETQRNKGNFPGRFSGRQFSNSRSEMNVSTLELGDSALYLCASSWGQGLLVQYFGPGTRLTVT.

The chain has TRBV7-3 and TRBJ2-6; 8 bases are a match to TRBD1. After removal of 4 bases from V and 0 bases from J, the junction contained 5 bases not matched to a gene. This CDR3 is built from 17 residues. Germline V gene data show CDR1 as SGHTA and CDR2 as FQGTGA. CDR3 in DNA: TGTGCCAGCAGCTCGGGACAGGTGAACTCTGGGGCCAACGTCCTGACTTTC. The encoded protein is CASSSGQVNSGANVLTF.

V gene TRBV5-1 combines with J gene TRBJ2-6; unclear D gene. Germline V gives CDR1 SGHRS, CDR2 YFSETQ. The V end lost 0 bases, the J end lost 0 bases, and 4 bases lay between the germline ends. The CDR3 loop spans 15 amino acids. CDR3 sequence: CASSLGSSGANVLTF. CDR3 in DNA: TGCGCCAGCAGCTTGGGTAGCTCTGGGGCCAACGTCCTGACTTTC. Drawing the rest from reference TRBV5-1 and TRBJ2-6, the complete variable domain is KAGVTQTPRYLIKTRGQQVTLSCSPISGHRSVSWYQQTPGQGLQFLFEYFSETQRNKGNFPGRFSGRQFSNSRSEMNVSTLELGDSALYLCASSLGSSGANVLTFGAGSRLTVL.

The chain couples TRBV11-3 to TRBJ2-2, with 8 bases fitting TRBD1. Germline V gene data show CDR1 as SGHNT and CDR2 as YENEEA. V shed 5 bases, J shed 7 bases, and the junction held 6 bases outside the gene matches. The CDR3 is 14 residues long. The CDR3 spells CASSHRTGNGELFF. The DNA for the CDR3 is TGTGCCAGCAGCCACCGGACAGGGAACGGGGAGCTGTTTTTT. The full variable domain, in which reference TRBV11-3 and TRBJ2-2 provide the parts outside the CDR3, is EAGVVQSPRYKIIEKKQPVAFWCNPISGHNTLYWYLQNLGQGPELLIRYENEEAVDDSQLPKDRFSAERLKGVDSTLKIQPAELGDSAVYLCASSHRTGNGELFFGEGSRLTVL.

The chain employs TRBV7-9 and TRBJ2-1; TRBD2 agrees at 11 bases. This CDR3 comprises 16 residues. Germline assignment: CDR1 SEHNR and CDR2 FQNEAQ (reference sequence). V was pared by 2 bases and J by 9 bases, with 9 bases of the junction left unmatched. The CDR3: CASSLFSGRVAGEQFF. The CDR3 DNA follows: TGTGCCAGCAGCTTATTTAGCGGGAGGGTCGCAGGTGAGCAGTTCTTC.

The rearrangement uses TRBV5-1 and TRBJ2-7; possible D gene TRBD1, 5 bases. CDR3 size: 14 residues. Trimming stripped 0 bases from V and 2 bases from J, with 9 bases between. CDR1 SGHRS and CDR2 YFSETQ come from the germline V gene. The CDR3 DNA reads TGCGCCAGCAGCTTGGATCCAGGGCCCTACGAGCAGTACTTC. This sequence encodes CASSLDPGPYEQYF.

The rearrangement links TRBV6-5 to TRBJ2-2; D not certain. CDR3 size: 14 residues. V lost 2 bases and J 6 bases, leaving 10 bases between the germline ends. Germline lookup yields CDR1 MNHEY and CDR2 SVGAGI. CDR3 coding DNA: TGTGCCAGCAGTTACACATGGCGGTCCGGGGAGCTGTTTTTT. This codes for CASSYTWRSGELFF.

This chain uses TRBV27 with TRBJ1-1; tentative D call: TRBD1 (5 bases). The CDR3 loop spans 16 amino acids. V was cut by 3 bases and J by 0 bases, with 14 bases left in between. Germline CDR1 reads MNHEY; CDR2 reads SMNVEV (reference sequence). The CDR3 nucleotides read TGTGCCAGCAGTTTGGACCCTAAGGGGTTGAACACTGAAGCTTTCTTT. Protein sequence: CASSLDPKGLNTEAFF.

The V and J genes are TRBV5-1 and TRBJ2-4, with D possibly TRBD1 on 6 matching bases. V shed 5 bases and J shed 7 bases, with 22 bases lying between them. Germline lookup yields CDR1 SGHRS and CDR2 YFSETQ. The CDR3 contains 16 residues. CDR3 sequence (DNA): TGCGCCAGCAGATCCACCGGGACACCGGGGAGCAACATTCAGTACTTC. Translation: CASRSTGTPGSNIQYF.

Note on this clone: A read error may account for a junction end that differs from germline. The chain uses TRBV7-9 and TRBJ2-6; 13 positions match TRBD2. CDR1 is SEHNR and CDR2 is FQNEAQ in the germline V gene (reference sequence). The length of the CDR3 is 18 residues. The CDR3 nucleotides read TGTTCCAGCAGCCCGGGACTAGCGGGGTCCGGGGGGGCCAACGTCCTGACTTTC. This gives the protein CSSSPGLAGSGGANVLTF.

The chain couples TRBV28 to TRBJ2-7; perhaps TRBD2 as D (6 bases). Trimming removed 3 bases from V and 9 bases from J, with 9 bases in between. The germline CDR1 and CDR2 sequences are MDHEN and SYDVKM. The CDR3 is 11 residues long. The CDR3 DNA reads as TGTGCCAGCAGTTTTAGGAGGGGGCAGTACTTC. Its protein is CASSFRRGQYF.

This clone was seen only once. V is TRBV5-1 and J is TRBJ1-2; 7 bases agree with TRBD1. V dropped 2 bases and J dropped 2; count of bases not matched to a gene: 6. Per the germline V gene, CDR1 is SGHRS and CDR2 is YFSETQ. CDR3 length: 15 residues. CDR3: CASSFSIQGNYGYTF. The CDR3 bases are TGCGCCAGCAGCTTTTCAATACAGGGGAACTATGGCTACACCTTC.

The rearrangement links TRBV10-2 to TRBJ2-1; possible D gene TRBD2, 5 bases. This CDR3 comprises 14 residues. The V end lost 5 bases, the J end lost 3 bases, and 11 bases lay between the germline ends. Per germline, CDR1 WSHSY and CDR2 SAAADI. The CDR3 region has the DNA TGCGCCAGCAGTCAGACTAAACACTACAATGAGCAGTTCTTC. It is translated as CASSQTKHYNEQFF.

The genes are TRBV7-9 and TRBJ1-5, with 9 bases that match TRBD1. Looked up from germline, CDR1 is SEHNR and CDR2 is FQNEAQ (reference sequence). CDR3 length: 12 amino acids. Unmatched junction bases numbered 6, after V lost 5 bases and J lost 13 bases. The CDR3 spells CASSGTGLEQHF. The CDR3 region has the DNA TGTGCCAGCAGCGGGACAGGGCTCGAGCAGCATTTT.

The rearrangement joins TRBV10-3 to TRBJ2-1; 14 bases match TRBD2. Germline values: CDR1 ENHRY, CDR2 SYGVKD. The junction had 4 bases not matched to a gene; V was cut back by 3 bases and J by 9 bases. CDR3 length: 15 residues. CDR3 DNA sequence: TGTGCCATCAGTGAAGGACTAGCGGGAGGACTTGAGCAGTTCTTC. It yields the protein CAISEGLAGGLEQFF.

Only a few counts were recorded for this clone. V usage is TRBV25-1 and J usage is TRBJ1-2, with 9 bases that match TRBD1. After removal of 6 bases from V and 4 bases from J, the junction contained 9 bases not matched to a gene. Per the germline V gene, CDR1 is MGHDK and CDR2 is SYGVNS. The CDR3 has 15 residues. DNA of the CDR3: TGTGCCAGCAGGCCAACAGGGGGCCTCGGCTATGGCTACACCTTC. The encoded protein is CASRPTGGLGYGYTF.

The chain carries TRBV27 and TRBJ1-2; the D gene is possibly TRBD1 (5 bases). V lost 3 bases, J lost 4 bases, and 15 bases lay in between. This CDR3 is built from 15 residues. Per the germline V gene, CDR1 is MNHEY and CDR2 is SMNVEV (reference sequence). In nucleotides, the CDR3 is TGTGCCAGCAGTTTCGCCGGGACGGGGGTCTATGGCTACACCTTC. This sequence encodes CASSFAGTGVYGYTF.

This chain connects TRBV4-1 to TRBJ2-5; possible D gene TRBD1, 5 bases. V was shortened by 4 bases and J by 4 bases, with 19 bases between the two germline ends. The germline V gene encodes CDR1 MGHRA and CDR2 YSYEKL. This CDR3 is 16 amino acids long. As DNA, the CDR3 is TGCGCCAGCAGCCCCGTAGGGGTAACAGGTCTAGAGACCCAGTACTTC. The encoded protein is CASSPVGVTGLETQYF.

V usage is TRBV29-1 and J usage is TRBJ1-3; perhaps TRBD1 as D (6 bases). This CDR3 contains 14 residues. CDR1 is SQVTM, CDR2 ANQGSEA, per germline. Trimming took off 1 base at V and 2 bases at J, with 9 bases between the two ends. The CDR3 sequence: CSVEVGAAGNTIYF. The CDR3 DNA sequence: TGCAGCGTTGAAGTGGGGGCGGCTGGAAACACCATATATTTT.

This chain uses TRBV19 with TRBJ1-5; tentative D call: TRBD1 (6 bases). Germline CDR1 LNHDA, CDR2 SQIVND (reference sequence). The germline V and J ends were trimmed by 7 bases and 7 bases, with 20 bases remaining between them. This CDR3 contains 15 residues. CDR3 in DNA: TGTGCCAGTATTCAAAGTGGGGCAGGGGACCAGCCCCAGCATTTT. This sequence encodes CASIQSGAGDQPQHF.

The V and J genes are TRBV6-5 and TRBJ1-1; no clear D gene. The length of the CDR3 is 14 residues. Germline CDR1 and CDR2: MNHEY and SVGAGI. Trimming removed 0 bases at V and 4 bases at J, with 9 bases between. The CDR3 loop is CASSYSHSTTEAFF. CDR3 sequence (DNA): TGTGCCAGCAGTTACTCTCACAGCACCACTGAAGCTTTCTTT.

The chain employs TRBV6-4 and TRBJ2-1, with 14 bases that match TRBD2. Trimming took 6 bases from V and 6 from J; bases not matched to a gene: 7. Germline CDR1 reads MRHNA; CDR2 reads SNTAGT. The CDR3 totals 16 residues. The CDR3 is CASRGTSGSRCNEQFF. The DNA of the CDR3 is TGTGCCAGCAGGGGGACTAGCGGGAGTAGATGCAATGAGCAGTTCTTC.

This clone has a single count. The V call is TRBV29-1, the J call TRBJ2-5; TRBD2 aligns across 7 bases. Germline-derived CDR1 and CDR2 are SQVTM and ANQGSEA. Losses at the gene ends were 7 bases for V and 3 bases for J; bases not matched to a gene: 5. The CDR3 sequence is 12 residues long. DNA of the CDR3: TGCAGCGCCGGGGGAGGGAAAGAGACCCAGTACTTC. Its protein product is CSAGGGKETQYF.

The chain joins TRBV27 to TRBJ1-6; unclear D gene. This CDR3 is built from 13 residues. V was trimmed by 6 bases and J by 8 bases, leaving 11 bases between them. Per germline, CDR1 MNHEY and CDR2 SMNVEV (reference sequence). The CDR3 bases are TGTGCCAGCAGCGCGTATTCTGATTCACCCCTCCACTTT. It translates to CASSAYSDSPLHF.

This sequence joins TRBV7-2 and TRBJ1-1, with a tentative D call TRBD1 (6 bases). Germline assignment: CDR1 SGHTA and CDR2 FQGNSA. V was trimmed by 3 bases and J by 0 bases, leaving 11 bases between them. CDR3 length: 15 amino acids. The CDR3 spells CASSFSWDMNTEAFF. In DNA form, the CDR3 reads TGTGCCAGCAGCTTTAGCTGGGACATGAACACTGAAGCTTTCTTT. The complete variable domain, with remaining parts taken from reference TRBV7-2 and TRBJ1-1, reads GAGVSQSPSNKVTEKGKDVELRCDPISGHTALYWYRQSLGQGLEFLIYFQGNSAPDKSGLPSDRFSAERTGGSVSTLTIQRTQQEDSAVYLCASSFSWDMNTEAFFGQGTRLTVV.

The V and J genes are TRBV6-1 and TRBJ1-2; D call uncertain. The germline gives CDR1 MNHNS, CDR2 SASEGT. This CDR3 is built from 13 residues. V was shortened by 0 bases and J by 8 bases, with 10 bases between the two germline ends. In DNA form, the CDR3 reads TGTGCCAGCAGTGAAGCGCGGGGTAGCGGCTACACCTTC. As protein: CASSEARGSGYTF.

The CDR3 is CASSPTTGTAWGTEAFF. The DNA for the CDR3 is TGTGCCAGCAGTCCAACTACCGGGACAGCATGGGGGACTGAAGCTTTCTTT. This chain joins TRBV27 and TRBJ1-1; TRBD1 agrees at 7 bases. Trimming at V came to 5 bases and at J to 5 bases, leaving 17 bases not matched to a gene. The V gene's germline CDR1 is MNHEY and CDR2 SMNVEV (reference sequence). The CDR3 runs to 17 residues.

The chain combines TRBV6-1 with TRBJ1-5; 9 bases agree with TRBD1. This CDR3 spans 14 amino acids. In germline, CDR1 is MNHNS, CDR2 SASEGT. V trimming: 8 bases; J trimming: 6 bases; junction bases outside the gene matches: 8. The CDR3 DNA reads TGTGCCAGCGGCCGACAGGGGGGTAGTCAGCCCCAGCATTTT. As protein: CASGRQGGSQPQHF.

The J gene is TRBJ1-5, the V gene TRBV15; D possibly corresponds to TRBD1 (6 bases). V was trimmed by 0 bases and J by 5 bases, leaving 11 bases between them. CDR1 is LNHNV, CDR2 YYDKDF, per germline (reference sequence). The CDR3 covers 15 residues. The CDR3 region has the DNA TGTGCCACCAGCAGAGACCAGGGGAATCATCAGCCCCAGCATTTT. It translates to CATSRDQGNHQPQHF.

V and J are TRBV4-1 and TRBJ2-4; TRBD1 is a possible D gene (6 bases). The CDR3 sequence is 17 residues long. The germline V and J ends were trimmed by 4 bases and 1 base, with 17 bases remaining between them. Germline V lookup: CDR1 MGHRA, CDR2 YSYEKL. The CDR3 coding sequence is TGCGCCAGCAGCCTGGGACAACAACTCCTGGCCAAAAACATTCAGTACTTC. Its protein product is CASSLGQQLLAKNIQYF.